These 15 T cell receptor beta chains were sequenced from one sample in a study of blood T cells in healthy people across ages. The authors ran a second PCR of roughly 6 to 12 cycles using a sample-barcoded 5' primer and a J-beta primer mix. One entry per CDR3 protein results from TCRdb running MiXCR on the 5' RACE reads. This table holds fewer than 750,000 distinct CDR3 sequences, more than 45% found once. Source material: blood. These receptor sequences come from a man aged 80 or over in good health.

The chain combines TRBV27 with TRBJ2-7, with D maybe TRBD1 (6 bases). V was shortened by 3 bases and J by 2 bases, with 8 bases between the two germline ends. The CDR3 has 13 residues. Germline CDR1 and CDR2: MNHEY and SMNVEV (reference sequence). The DNA of the CDR3 is TGTGCCAGCAGTTTTGGACAGCCCTACGAGCAGTACTTC. It yields the protein CASSFGQPYEQYF.

With respect to this clonotype: A much larger clone lies one base from this, so it may be a read error. The genes are TRBV6-5 and TRBJ1-2; TRBD1 matches 7 bases. CDR1 MNHEY and CDR2 SVGAGI come from the germline V gene. The CDR3 is 13 residues long. The CDR3 coding sequence is TGTGCCTGCAGCCCCCCAGGGGGCTATGGCTACACCTTC. Protein: CACSPPGGYGYTF.

The chain is built from TRBV6-1 and TRBJ1-4, with a weak D call TRBD1 (5 bases). The germline gives CDR1 MNHNS, CDR2 SASEGT. CDR3 size: 15 residues. Trimming cost V 10 bases and J 0 bases, with 15 bases left between them. The CDR3 reads CATTQQVSTNEKLFF. Here the CDR3 DNA reads TGTGCCACCACCCAACAGGTCTCAACTAATGAAAAACTGTTTTTT.

The rearrangement links TRBV21-1 to TRBJ1-2. TRBV21-1 is a listed pseudogene. The CDR3 is 14 amino acids. The CDR3 sequence is CASSKGGSNYGYTF. The CDR3 nucleotides are TGTGCCAGCAGCAAAGGTGGCAGTAACTATGGCTACACCTTC.

A few counts support this clonotype. The gene calls are TRBV20-1 and TRBJ1-4; weak D call: TRBD1 (5 bases). In germline, CDR1 is DFQATT, CDR2 SNEGSKA (reference sequence). The CDR3 runs to 16 residues. The ends were cut back, 1 base at V and 7 bases at J, with 19 bases in the middle. CDR3 nucleotides: TGCAGTGCTAGAGTGGCACAGGCGCTATGGGGTGAAAAACTGTTTTTT. It yields the protein CSARVAQALWGEKLFF.

The chain joins TRBV7-9 to TRBJ1-2; TRBD1 matches 7 bases. V shed 5 bases, J shed 8 bases, and the junction held 14 bases outside the gene matches. This CDR3 spans 15 amino acids. Germline V CDR1 and CDR2: SEHNR, FQNEAQ (reference sequence). CDR3 DNA sequence: TGTGCCAGCAGCCCAGGGGTCGGCAGGGGGAGCGGCTACACCTTC. This sequence encodes CASSPGVGRGSGYTF.

The chain employs TRBV2 and TRBJ1-4; a possible D gene is TRBD1 (6 bases). The CDR3 length is 15 residues. Trimming shortened V by 5 bases and J by 8 bases, and 18 bases separated the two germline ends. The germline V gene encodes CDR1 SNHLY and CDR2 FYNNEI. CDR3 sequence: CASSPRGQGSEKLFF. The CDR3 nucleotides read TGTGCCAGCAGTCCCCGGGGTCAGGGGAGCGAAAAACTGTTTTTT.

The rearrangement joins TRBV12-3 or TRBV12-4 to TRBJ2-2; either TRBD1 or TRBD2 may supply D (5 bases each). V gave up 6 bases and J gave up 6 bases, with 17 bases separating them. The CDR3 runs to 15 residues. This CDR3 reads CASRGTVANPGELFF. DNA for the CDR3: TGTGCCAGCAGAGGGACCGTAGCAAATCCCGGGGAGCTGTTTTTT.

This clonotype turned up a few times. The gene calls are TRBV20-1 and TRBJ2-3; 14 nucleotides align to TRBD2. The V and J ends lost 6 bases and 10 bases, in that order; junction bases with no gene match: 6. This CDR3 contains 13 residues. CDR1 and CDR2 from the germline V gene are DFQATT and SNEGSKA (reference sequence). CDR3 in amino acids: CSAGLAGGPPQYF. The CDR3 nucleotides read TGCAGTGCCGGACTAGCGGGGGGCCCCCCGCAGTATTTT.

This clonotype came up a few times. V and J are TRBV6-2 or TRBV6-3 and TRBJ2-7; 10 nucleotides align to TRBD2. The germline V gene has CDR1 MNHEY and CDR2 SVGEGT. With 3 bases clipped from V and 6 bases from J, the junction kept 8 bases outside the gene matches. The CDR3 spans 15 residues. For the CDR3, the DNA is TGTGCCAGCAGTTATCGGGAACTAGCGGGGCTCGAGCAGTACTTC. It yields the protein CASSYRELAGLEQYF.

This clonotype was observed a single time. The genes are TRBV20-1 and TRBJ2-7, with TRBD2 identical over 13 bases. In germline, CDR1 is DFQATT, CDR2 SNEGSKA (reference sequence). Unmatched junction bases numbered 8, after V lost 6 bases and J lost 3 bases. The CDR3 is 15 amino acids. CDR3 coding DNA: TGCAGTGCCTATGGGACTAGCGGGAAGGACTACGAGCAGTACTTC. Translation gives CSAYGTSGKDYEQYF.

V and J are TRBV12-3 or TRBV12-4 and TRBJ1-4; the D is unclear. This CDR3 comprises 15 residues. With 7 bases removed from V and 7 bases from J, the gap between germline ends came to 19 bases. DNA of the CDR3: TGTGCCAGCACCCCCTCTGACACATCCGCTGAAAAACTGTTTTTT. Translation: CASTPSDTSAEKLFF.

This chain connects TRBV9 to TRBJ2-1; either TRBD1 or TRBD2 may supply D (6 bases each). V dropped 0 bases and J dropped 6 bases, with 10 bases sitting between them. The length of the CDR3 is 14 residues. CDR1 and CDR2 (germline): SGDLS, YYNGEE. CDR3 bases: TGTGCCAGCAGCGTAGGGGGGGCTAGCAATGAGCAGTTCTTC. Its translation is CASSVGGASNEQFF.

This clonotype came up a few times. The chain recombines TRBV20-1 with TRBJ2-3, with D perhaps TRBD2 (5 bases). The CDR3 runs 12 residues. CDR1 and CDR2 from the germline V gene are DFQATT and SNEGSKA (reference sequence). Deletions cut 5 bases from V and 5 bases from J, with 11 bases between. CDR3 in amino acids: CSARLSGDTQYF. In DNA, the CDR3 is TGCAGTGCTCGTCTAAGCGGAGATACGCAGTATTTT.

This clonotype was counted between two and nine times. The rearrangement links TRBV7-2 to TRBJ2-3; TRBD1 agrees at 11 bases. CDR1 is SGHTA and CDR2 is FQGNSA in the germline V gene. J was trimmed by 6 bases and V by 4 bases; bases with no gene match: 9. The CDR3 runs to 16 residues. The CDR3 sequence is CASSYAGTGGIDTQYF. Written as DNA, the CDR3 is TGTGCCAGCAGCTACGCCGGGACAGGGGGAATCGATACGCAGTATTTT.